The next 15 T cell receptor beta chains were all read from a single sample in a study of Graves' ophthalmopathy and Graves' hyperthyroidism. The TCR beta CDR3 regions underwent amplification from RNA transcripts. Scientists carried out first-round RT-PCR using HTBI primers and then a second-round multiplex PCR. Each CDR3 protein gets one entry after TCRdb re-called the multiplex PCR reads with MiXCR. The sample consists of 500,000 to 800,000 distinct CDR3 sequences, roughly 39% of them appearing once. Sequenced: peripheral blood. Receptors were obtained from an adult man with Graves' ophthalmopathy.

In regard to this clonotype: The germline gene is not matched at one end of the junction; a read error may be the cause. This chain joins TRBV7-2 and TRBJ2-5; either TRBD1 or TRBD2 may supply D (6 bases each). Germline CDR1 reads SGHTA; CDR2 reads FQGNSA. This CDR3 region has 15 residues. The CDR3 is CASSQVQRGLETQYF. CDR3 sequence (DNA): TGCGCCAGCAGCCAAGTTCAACGGGGGCTAGAGACCCAGTACTTC.

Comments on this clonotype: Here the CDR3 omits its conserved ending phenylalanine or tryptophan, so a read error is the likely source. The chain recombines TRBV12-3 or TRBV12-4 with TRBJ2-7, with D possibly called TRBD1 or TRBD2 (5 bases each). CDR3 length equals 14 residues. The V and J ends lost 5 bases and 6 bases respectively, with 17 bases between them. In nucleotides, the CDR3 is TGTGCCAGCAGTCCCCCCCGGGACGCTTCCGAGCAGTACTGC. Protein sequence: CASSPPRDASEQYC.

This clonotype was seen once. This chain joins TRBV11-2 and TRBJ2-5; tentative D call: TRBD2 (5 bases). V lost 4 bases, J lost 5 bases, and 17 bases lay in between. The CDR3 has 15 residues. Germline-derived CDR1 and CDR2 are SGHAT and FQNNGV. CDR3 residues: CASSSGVGVGETQYF. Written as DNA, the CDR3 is TGTGCCAGCAGCTCCGGGGTTGGCGTTGGCGAGACCCAGTACTTC. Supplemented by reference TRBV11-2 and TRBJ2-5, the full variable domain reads EAGVAQSPRYKIIEKRQSVAFWCNPISGHATLYWYQQILGQGPKLLIQFQNNGVVDDSQLPKDRFSAERLKGVDSTLKIQPAKLEDSAVYLCASSSGVGVGETQYFGPGTRLLVL.

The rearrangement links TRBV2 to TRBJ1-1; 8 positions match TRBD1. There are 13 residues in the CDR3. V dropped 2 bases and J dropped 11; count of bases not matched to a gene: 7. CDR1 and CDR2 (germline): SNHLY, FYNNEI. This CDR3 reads CASSEIGQGKAFF. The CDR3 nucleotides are TGTGCCAGCAGTGAAATAGGACAGGGTAAGGCTTTCTTT.

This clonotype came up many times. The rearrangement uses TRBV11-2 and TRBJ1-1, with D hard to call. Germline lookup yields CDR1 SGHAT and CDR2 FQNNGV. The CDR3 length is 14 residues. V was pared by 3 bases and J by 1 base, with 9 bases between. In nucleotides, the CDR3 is TGTGCCAGCAGCTTCCCCGGGTCGAACACTGAAGCTTTCTTT. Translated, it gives CASSFPGSNTEAFF.

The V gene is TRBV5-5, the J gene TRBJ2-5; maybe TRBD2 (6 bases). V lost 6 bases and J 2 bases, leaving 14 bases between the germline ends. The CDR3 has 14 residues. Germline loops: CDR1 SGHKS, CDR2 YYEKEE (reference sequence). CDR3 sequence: CASTKLGGQETQYF. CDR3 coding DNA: TGTGCCAGCACCAAGCTCGGGGGACAAGAGACCCAGTACTTC.

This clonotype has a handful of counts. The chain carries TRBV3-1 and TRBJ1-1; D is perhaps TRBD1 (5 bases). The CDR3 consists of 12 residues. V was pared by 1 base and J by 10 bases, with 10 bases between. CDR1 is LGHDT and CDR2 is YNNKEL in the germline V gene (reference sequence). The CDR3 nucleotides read TGTGCCAGCAGCCAAGGGCCCGGGGGAGCTTTCTTT. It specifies CASSQGPGGAFF.

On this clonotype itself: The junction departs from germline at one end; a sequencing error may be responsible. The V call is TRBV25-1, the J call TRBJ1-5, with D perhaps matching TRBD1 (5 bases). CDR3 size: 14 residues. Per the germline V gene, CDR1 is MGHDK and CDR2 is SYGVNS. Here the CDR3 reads CAGSLGGSDQPQHF. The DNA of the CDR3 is TGTGCCGGCAGTCTTGGGGGATCCGATCAGCCCCAGCATTTT. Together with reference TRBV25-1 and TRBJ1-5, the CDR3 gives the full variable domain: EADIYQTPRYLVIGTGKKITLECSQTMGHDKMYWYQQDPGMELHLIHYSYGVNSTEKGDLSSESTVSRIRTEHFPLTLESARPSHTSQYLCAGSLGGSDQPQHFGDGTRLSIL.

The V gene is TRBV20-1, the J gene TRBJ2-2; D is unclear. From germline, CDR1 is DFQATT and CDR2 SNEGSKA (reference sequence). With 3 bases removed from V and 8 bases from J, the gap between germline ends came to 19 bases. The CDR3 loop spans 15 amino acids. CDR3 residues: CSASGAPLQIGELFF. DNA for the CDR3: TGCAGTGCTAGCGGAGCCCCACTACAAATTGGGGAGCTGTTTTTT.

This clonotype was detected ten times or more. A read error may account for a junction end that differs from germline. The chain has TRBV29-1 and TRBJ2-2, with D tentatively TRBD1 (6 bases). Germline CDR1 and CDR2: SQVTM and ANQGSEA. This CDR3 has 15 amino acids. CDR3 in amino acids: CSVEGRGWNTGELFF. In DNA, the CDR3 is TGCAGCGTGGAAGGAAGGGGGTGGAACACCGGGGAGCTGTTTTTT.

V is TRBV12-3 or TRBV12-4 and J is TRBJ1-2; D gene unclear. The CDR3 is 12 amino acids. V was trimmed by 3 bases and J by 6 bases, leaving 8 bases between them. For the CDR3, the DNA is TGTGCCAGCAGTTTCCGCTTACATGGCTACACCTTC. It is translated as CASSFRLHGYTF.

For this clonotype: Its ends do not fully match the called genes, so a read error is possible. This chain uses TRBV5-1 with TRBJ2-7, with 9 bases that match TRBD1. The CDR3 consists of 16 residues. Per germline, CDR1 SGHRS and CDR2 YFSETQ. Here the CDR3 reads CASSLGQGQGTYEQYF. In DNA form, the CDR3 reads TGTGCCAGCAGCTTGGGGCAAGGACAGGGGACATACGAGCAGTACTTC. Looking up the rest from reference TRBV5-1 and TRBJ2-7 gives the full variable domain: KAGVTQTPRYLIKTRGQQVTLSCSPISGHRSVSWYQQTPGQGLQFLFEYFSETQRNKGNFPGRFSGRQFSNSRSEMNVSTLELGDSALYLCASSLGQGQGTYEQYFGPGTRLTVT.

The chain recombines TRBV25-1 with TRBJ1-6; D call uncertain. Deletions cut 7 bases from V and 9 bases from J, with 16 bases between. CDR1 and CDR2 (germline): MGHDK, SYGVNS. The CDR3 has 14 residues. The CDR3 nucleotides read TGTGCCAGCAACCTGGGCCTTCCGAGTTCACCCCTCCACTTT. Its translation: CASNLGLPSSPLHF.

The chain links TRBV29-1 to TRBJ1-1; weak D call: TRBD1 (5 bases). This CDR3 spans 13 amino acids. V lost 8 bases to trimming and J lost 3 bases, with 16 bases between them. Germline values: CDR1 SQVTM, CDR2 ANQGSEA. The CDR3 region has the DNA TGCAGCAGTTTACAGAGGGGCCACACTGAAGCTTTCTTT. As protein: CSSLQRGHTEAFF.

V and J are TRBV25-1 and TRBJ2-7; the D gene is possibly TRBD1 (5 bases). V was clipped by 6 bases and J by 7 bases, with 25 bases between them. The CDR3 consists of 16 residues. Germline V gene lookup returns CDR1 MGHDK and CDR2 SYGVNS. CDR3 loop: CASSQGRQTDTDEQYF. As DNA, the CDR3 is TGTGCCAGCAGCCAAGGGCGACAGACGGACACCGATGAGCAGTACTTC.